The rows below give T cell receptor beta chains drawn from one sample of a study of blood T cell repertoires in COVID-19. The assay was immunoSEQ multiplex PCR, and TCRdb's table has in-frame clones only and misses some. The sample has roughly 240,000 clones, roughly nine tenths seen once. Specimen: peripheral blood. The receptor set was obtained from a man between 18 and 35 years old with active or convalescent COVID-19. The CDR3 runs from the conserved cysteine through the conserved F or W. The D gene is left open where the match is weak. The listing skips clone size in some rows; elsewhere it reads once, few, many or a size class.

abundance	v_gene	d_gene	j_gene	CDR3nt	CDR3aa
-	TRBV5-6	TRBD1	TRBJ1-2	TGTGCCAGCAGTAAGGACAGGGGCTATGGCTACACCTTC	CASSKDRGYGYTF
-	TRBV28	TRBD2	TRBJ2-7	TGTGCCAGCAGTTCCCCGGGACTAGCGGGAGGCGAGCAGTACTTC	CASSSPGLAGGEQYF
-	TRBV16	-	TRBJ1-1	TGTGCCAGCAGCCCCCCCCTAACTGTGAACACTGAAGCTTTCTTT	CASSPPLTVNTEAFF
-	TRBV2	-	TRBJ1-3	TGTGCCAGCAGTGCCTTCTTCACGGCGGAACCGGACTCTGGAAACACCATATATTTT	CASSAFFTAEPDSGNTIYF
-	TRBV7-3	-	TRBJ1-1	TGTGCCAGCAGCCGTACTCCTAACACTGAAGCTTTCTTT	CASSRTPNTEAFF
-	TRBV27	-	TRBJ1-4	TGTGCCAGCAGTTTCCAGGGTTTTGGTGAAAAACTGTTTTTT	CASSFQGFGEKLFF
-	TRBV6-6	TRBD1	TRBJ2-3	TGTGCCAGCAGTTATAACAGGGGTAGCACAGATACGCAGTATTTT	CASSYNRGSTDTQYF
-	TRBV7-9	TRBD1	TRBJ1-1	TGTGCCAGCAGCTCGGACAGGTTGATCACTGAAGCTTTCTTT	CASSSDRLITEAFF
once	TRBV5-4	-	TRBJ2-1	TGTGCCAGCAGCCTAAACTACAATGAGCAGTTCTTC	CASSLNYNEQFF
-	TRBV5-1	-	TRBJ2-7	TGCGCCAGCAGCACCCAGGGGGGATCCTACGAGCAGTACTTC	CASSTQGGSYEQYF
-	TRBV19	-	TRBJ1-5	TGTGCCAGTAGTATTAGAACAGTCAAGAATCAGCCCCAGCATTTT	CASSIRTVKNQPQHF
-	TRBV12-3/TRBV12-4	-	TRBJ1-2	TGTGCCAGCACCCTGGGGGGAATGGATGGCTACACCTTC	CASTLGGMDGYTF
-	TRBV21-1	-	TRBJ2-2	TGTGCCAGCAGTCAGTGGGCCCAGCGGGAATTCGGGGAGCTGTTTTTT	CASSQWAQREFGELFF
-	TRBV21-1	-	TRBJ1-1	-	CASSKVGQGTEAFF
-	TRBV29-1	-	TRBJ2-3	TGCAGCGTTGAAAGCTGGCAGGTAGATACGCAGTATTTT	CSVESWQVDTQYF
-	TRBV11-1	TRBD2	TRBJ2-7	TGTGCCAGCAGCGACCCGGGACTAGGCTACGAGCAGTACTTC	CASSDPGLGYEQYF
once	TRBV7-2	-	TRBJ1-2	TGTGCCAGCAGCTTAGCCAACAGGGTCCTGGGCTACACCTTC	CASSLANRVLGYTF
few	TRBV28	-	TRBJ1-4	TGTGCCAGCAGACCAGGGATTTTCTATGAAAAACTGTTTTTT	CASRPGIFYEKLFF
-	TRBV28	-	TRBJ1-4	TGTGCCAGCAGTTTACTGTTTCTTCAGCAGGGAACTAATGAAAAACTGTTTTTT	CASSLLFLQQGTNEKLFF
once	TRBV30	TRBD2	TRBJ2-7	TGTGCCTGGAGGAATAGCGGGGGCTTACGTGAGCAGTACTTC	CAWRNSGGLREQYF
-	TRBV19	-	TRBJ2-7	TGTGCCAGTAGGCAGGGGTACGAGCAGTACTTC	CASRQGYEQYF
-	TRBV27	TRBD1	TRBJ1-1	TGTGCCAGCAGTCTACGGACAGGGACGAACACTGAAGCTTTCTTT	CASSLRTGTNTEAFF
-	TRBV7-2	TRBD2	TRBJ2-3	TGTGCCAGCAGCTCCAGCGGGGGAAGCACAGATACGCAGTATTTT	CASSSSGGSTDTQYF
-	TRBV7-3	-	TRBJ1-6	TGTGCCAGCAGTCTTACCTACAATTCACCCCTCCACTTT	CASSLTYNSPLHF
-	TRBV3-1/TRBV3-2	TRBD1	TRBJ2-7	TGTGCCAGCAGCCAATGGGACAGGGGCTACGAGCAGTACTTC	CASSQWDRGYEQYF
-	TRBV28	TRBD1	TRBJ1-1	TGTGCCAGCAGTTTACCGGATTCGGGCCTCCGGGACAGTGAAGCTTTCTTT	CASSLPDSGLRDSEAFF
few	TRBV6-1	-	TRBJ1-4	TGTGCCAGCAGTGAGGGGCAGCATGAAAAACTGTTTTTT	CASSEGQHEKLFF
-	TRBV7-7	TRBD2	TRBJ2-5	TGTGCCAGCAGCTCCTCGACTAGCGGGGACCAAGAGACCCAGTACTTC	CASSSSTSGDQETQYF
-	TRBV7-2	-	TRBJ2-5	TGTGCCACTCTCCGGAGGGGCCGTGAGACCCAGTACTTC	CATLRRGRETQYF
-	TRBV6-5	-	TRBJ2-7	TGTGCCAGCAGTCCTGCGGCCCCGGGCGAGCAGTACTTC	CASSPAAPGEQYF
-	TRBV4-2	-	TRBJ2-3	TGTGCCAGCAGCCACGGTCTACCGGATACGCAGTATTTT	CASSHGLPDTQYF
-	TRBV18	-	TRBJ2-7	TGTGCCAGCTCACCAGAGAGTCCTACCTACGAGCAGTACTTC	CASSPESPTYEQYF
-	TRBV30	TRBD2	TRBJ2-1	TGTGCCTGGAGTGTGGGACTAGCGGGAGATGATGAGCAGTTCTTC	CAWSVGLAGDDEQFF
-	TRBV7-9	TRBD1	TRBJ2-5	TGTGCCAGCAGCCTGGGACAGTCAAGGACCCAGTACTTC	CASSLGQSRTQYF
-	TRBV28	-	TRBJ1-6	TGTGCCAGCATGAAGCAGGACAGACCTTATTCACCCCTCCACTTT	CASMKQDRPYSPLHF
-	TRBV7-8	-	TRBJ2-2	TGTGCCAGCAGCTCCGGGACAATAAACACCGGGGAGCTGTTTTTT	CASSSGTINTGELFF
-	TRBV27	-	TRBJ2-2	TGTGCCAGCAGTTTAGCCCTAGGCGGGGAGCTGTTTTTT	CASSLALGGELFF
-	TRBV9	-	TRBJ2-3	TGTGCCAGCAGCGTATCGAATCTAGCAATAGCAGATACGCAGTATTTT	CASSVSNLAIADTQYF
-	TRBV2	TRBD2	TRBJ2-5	TGTGCCAGCAGTGAAGCCATGACTAGCGGGGAGGGAGAGACCCAGTACTTC	CASSEAMTSGEGETQYF
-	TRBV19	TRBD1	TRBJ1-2	TGTGCCAGTAGTTCGGACAGGGCCAATGGCTACACCTTC	CASSSDRANGYTF
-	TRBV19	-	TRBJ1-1	TGTGCCAGTGCTCACGGGGGACCGACCGGTGAAGCTTTCTTT	CASAHGGPTGEAFF
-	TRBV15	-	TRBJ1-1	TGTGCCACCAGCAGAGATTTCGGGAACACTGAAGCTTTCTTT	CATSRDFGNTEAFF
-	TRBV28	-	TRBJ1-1	TGTGCCAGCAGTTTATCTCAGGTGAACACTGAAGCTTTCTTT	CASSLSQVNTEAFF
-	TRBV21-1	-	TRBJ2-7	TGTGCCAGCAGGGACAGGGAGACCTACGAGCAGTACTTC	CASRDRETYEQYF
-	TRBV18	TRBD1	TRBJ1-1	TGTGCCAGCTCACCGGGACAGGAGAACACTGAAGCTTTCTTT	CASSPGQENTEAFF